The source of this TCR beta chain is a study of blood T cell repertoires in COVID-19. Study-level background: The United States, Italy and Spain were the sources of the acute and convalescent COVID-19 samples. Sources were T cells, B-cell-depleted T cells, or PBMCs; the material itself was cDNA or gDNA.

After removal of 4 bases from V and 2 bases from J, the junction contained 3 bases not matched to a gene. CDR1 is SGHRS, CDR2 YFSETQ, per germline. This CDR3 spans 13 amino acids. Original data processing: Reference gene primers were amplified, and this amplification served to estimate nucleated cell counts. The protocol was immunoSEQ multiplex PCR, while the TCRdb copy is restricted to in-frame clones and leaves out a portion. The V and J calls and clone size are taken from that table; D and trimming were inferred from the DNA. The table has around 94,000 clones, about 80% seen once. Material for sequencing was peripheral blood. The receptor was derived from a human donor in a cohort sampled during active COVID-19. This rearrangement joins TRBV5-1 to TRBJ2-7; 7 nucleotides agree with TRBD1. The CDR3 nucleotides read TGCGCCAGCAGCGACAGGGAGCCCTACGAGCAGTACTTC. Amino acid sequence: CASSDREPYEQYF.